This T cell receptor (beta chain) was captured in a study of blood T cell repertoires in COVID-19. On the study more broadly: Donors in the United States, Italy and Spain gave samples during acute or convalescent COVID-19. PBMCs, B-cell-depleted T cells, or T cells were the source of the cDNA or gDNA that made up the material.

Original handling: Estimation of nucleated cell counts relied on the amplification of reference gene primers. Libraries were prepared by immunoSEQ multiplex PCR; TCRdb keeps only in-frame clonotypes and omits some of them. V and J calls and clone size come straight from that table; D and trimming were deduced from the DNA. The sample includes about 98,000 clones, around 90% of them seen just once. The CDR3 extends over 13 amino acids. Germline CDR1 reads MRHNA; CDR2 reads SNTAGT. Trimming shortened V by 4 bases and J by 6 bases, and 9 bases separated the two germline ends. The chain links TRBV6-4 to TRBJ2-2, with D maybe TRBD2 (6 bases). The origin of this receptor is a man aged 65 to 79 with acute or convalescent COVID-19. The source material was peripheral blood. CDR3 sequence: CASSASVSGELFF. For the CDR3, the DNA is TGTGCCAGCAGTGCTAGCGTGTCCGGGGAGCTGTTTTTT.